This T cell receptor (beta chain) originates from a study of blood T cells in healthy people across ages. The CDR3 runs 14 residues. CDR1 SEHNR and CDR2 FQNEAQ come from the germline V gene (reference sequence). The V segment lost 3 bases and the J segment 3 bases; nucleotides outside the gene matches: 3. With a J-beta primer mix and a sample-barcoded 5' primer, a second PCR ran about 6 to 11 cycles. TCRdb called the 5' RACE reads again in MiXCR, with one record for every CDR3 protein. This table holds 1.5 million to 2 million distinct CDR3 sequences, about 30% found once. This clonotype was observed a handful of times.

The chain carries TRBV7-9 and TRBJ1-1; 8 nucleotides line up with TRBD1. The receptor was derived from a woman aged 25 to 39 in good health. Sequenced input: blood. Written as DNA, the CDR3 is TGTGCCAGCAGCTTGACAGGGGATTACACTGAAGCTTTCTTT. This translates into CASSLTGDYTEAFF.